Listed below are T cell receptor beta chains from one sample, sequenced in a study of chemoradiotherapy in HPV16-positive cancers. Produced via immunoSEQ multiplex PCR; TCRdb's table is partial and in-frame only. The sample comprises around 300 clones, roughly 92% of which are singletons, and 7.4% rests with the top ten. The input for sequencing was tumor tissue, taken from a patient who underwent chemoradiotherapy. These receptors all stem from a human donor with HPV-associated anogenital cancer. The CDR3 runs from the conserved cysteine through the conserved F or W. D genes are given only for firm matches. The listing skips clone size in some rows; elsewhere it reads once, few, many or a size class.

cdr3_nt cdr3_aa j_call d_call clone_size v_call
TGTGCCAGCAGCCAAGACCTTAATGAAAAACTGTTTTTT CASSQDLNEKLFF TRBJ1-4 . . TRBV5-4
TGCGCCAGCAGCCTAGCGGGAGGGCCCAGCGAGCAGTACTTC CASSLAGGPSEQYF TRBJ2-7 TRBD2 . TRBV5-1
TGTGCCAGCTCACGCTCCTTGGGGACAGGGGGAGAAAAACTGTTTTTT CASSRSLGTGGEKLFF TRBJ1-4 TRBD1 . TRBV18
TGTGCCAGCAGTGTACTACCAGGGCCAGAGACCCAGTACTTC CASSVLPGPETQYF TRBJ2-5 . few TRBV2
TGTGCCAGCAGCTTGGGAAGCGGAGCTAGCACAGATACGCAGTATTTT CASSLGSGASTDTQYF TRBJ2-3 . once TRBV7-2
TGTGCCAGCAGTGGTAGCGGGGACGTCTACGAGCAGTACTTC CASSGSGDVYEQYF TRBJ2-7 TRBD2 few TRBV25-1
TGCGCCAGCAGTCAGGGGGCGGGAGCAGATACGCAGTATTTT CASSQGAGADTQYF TRBJ2-3 . . TRBV10-2
TGTGCCAGCGTGGGGACTAGCTATACGCAGTATTTT CASVGTSYTQYF TRBJ2-3 TRBD2 . TRBV28
TGTGCCAGCGACCCAACAGGGGGCCATCAGCCCCAGCATTTT CASDPTGGHQPQHF TRBJ1-5 TRBD1 . TRBV2
TGTGCCAGCAGCCGAACTAGTACTTTAGAGACCCAGTACTTC CASSRTSTLETQYF TRBJ2-5 . . TRBV27
TGTGCCAGCTACCGAAACACCATATATTTT CASYRNTIYF TRBJ1-3 . . TRBV6-6
TGTGCCAGCAGCTTCCCTAGCGGTACGAATGAGCAGTTCTTC CASSFPSGTNEQFF TRBJ2-1 TRBD2 . TRBV5-4
TGTGCCAGTCATAAAGCGGGAGGAATCACAGATACGCAGTATTTT CASHKAGGITDTQYF TRBJ2-3 TRBD2 . TRBV19